The 18 T cell receptor beta chains below all came from one sample that was sequenced in a study of shared clonotypes between healthy human individuals. Clones were sequenced by immunoSEQ multiplex PCR, and TCRdb holds only the in-frame ones, with some missing. The sample consists of some 740,000 clones, about 92% of them appearing once. CD8 cells classed as naive were CD45RO-negative and positively selected for CCR7, excluding terminally differentiated effector memory CD45RA+ cells. Sequencing used naive CD8+ T cells sorted from blood. These receptors originate from a man aged 25 to 40 in good health.

This chain connects TRBV27 to TRBJ2-5; TRBD1 is a possible D gene (5 bases). V lost 3 bases and J 4 bases, leaving 18 bases between the germline ends. Germline loops: CDR1 MNHEY, CDR2 SMNVEV (reference sequence). The CDR3 extends over 16 amino acids. The DNA for the CDR3 is TGTGCCAGCAGTTTTTCCCGTGGCAGGGTGGGAGAGACCCAGTACTTC. Amino acid sequence: CASSFSRGRVGETQYF.

This clone occurred once. The rearrangement uses TRBV4-1 and TRBJ2-7; possible D gene TRBD1, 7 bases. V lost 2 bases and J lost 3, with 17 bases in between. The CDR3 consists of 16 residues. From germline, CDR1 is MGHRA and CDR2 YSYEKL. CDR3 protein: CASSQLQGVTSYEQYF. In DNA, the CDR3 is TGCGCCAGCAGCCAACTGCAGGGGGTGACTAGCTACGAGCAGTACTTC.

CDR3 DNA sequence: TGTGCCAGCAGCCATGGGGACAGGGAGTCTGCATCATACAATGAGCAGTTCTTC. It translates to CASSHGDRESASYNEQFF. The chain couples TRBV16 to TRBJ2-1, with 9 bases matching TRBD1. With 3 bases clipped from V and 4 bases from J, the junction kept 13 bases outside the gene matches. Germline V gene data show CDR1 as KGHSY and CDR2 as FQNENV. The CDR3 loop spans 18 amino acids.

The chain couples TRBV5-4 to TRBJ2-3; D is uncertain. V lost 4 bases and J lost 1, with 10 bases in between. The CDR3 loop spans 14 amino acids. Germline V CDR1 and CDR2: SGHNT, YYREEE (reference sequence). The CDR3 DNA sequence: TGTGCCAGCAGCCCGGGCCCGGGCACAGATACGCAGTATTTT. Residues: CASSPGPGTDTQYF.

The chain joins TRBV4-1 to TRBJ2-7; a possible D gene is TRBD2 (7 bases). Per germline, CDR1 MGHRA and CDR2 YSYEKL. The CDR3 loop spans 14 amino acids. Between the trimmed V and J ends, which lost 5 bases and 1 base, there was a span of 12 bases. CDR3 sequence: CASSKGGLSYEQYF. Here the CDR3 DNA reads TGCGCCAGCAGCAAAGGGGGACTATCCTACGAGCAGTACTTC.

The V call is TRBV5-4, the J call TRBJ1-2; 7 nucleotides align to TRBD1. V shed 4 bases and J 7 bases; nucleotides not matched to a gene: 10. The CDR3 contains 14 residues. The germline V gene has CDR1 SGHNT and CDR2 YYREEE (reference sequence). CDR3 sequence reads: CASSALGQRLGYTF. In nucleotides, the CDR3 is TGTGCCAGCAGCGCCCTGGGACAGCGCCTTGGCTACACCTTC.

The chain uses TRBV27 and TRBJ2-5; D not resolved. From germline, CDR1 is MNHEY and CDR2 SMNVEV (reference sequence). The CDR3 is 16 residues long. Trimming removed 1 base from V and 5 bases from J, with 17 bases in between. CDR3 residues: CASSLLTYGSRETQYF. In nucleotides, the CDR3 is TGTGCCAGCAGTTTATTGACGTACGGGTCACGGGAGACCCAGTACTTC.

The rearrangement joins TRBV19 to TRBJ2-3, with D unresolved. Germline CDR1 and CDR2: LNHDA and SQIVND (reference sequence). Trimming cost V 1 base and J 5 bases, with 7 bases left between them. The CDR3 is 13 residues long. The CDR3 bases are TGTGCCAGTAGTATAGTCCTTCAAGATACGCAGTATTTT. Translation gives CASSIVLQDTQYF.

The chain combines TRBV28 with TRBJ2-7; D perhaps matches TRBD2 (5 bases). The CDR3 consists of 12 residues. V shed 3 bases and J shed 6 bases, with 9 bases lying between them. CDR1 is MDHEN, CDR2 SYDVKM, per germline. The CDR3 reads CASSFGGSEQYF. The CDR3 region has the DNA TGTGCCAGCAGTTTCGGAGGCAGCGAGCAGTACTTC. The whole variable domain, remainder taken from reference TRBV28 and TRBJ2-7, is DVKVTQSSRYLVKRTGEKVFLECVQDMDHENMFWYRQDPGLGLRLIYFSYDVKMKEKGDIPEGYSVSREKKERFSLILESASTNQTSMYLCASSFGGSEQYFGPGTRLTVT.

The V and J genes are TRBV11-2 and TRBJ1-1, with 10 positions matching TRBD1. V lost 5 bases to trimming and J lost 7 bases; unmatched junction nucleotides: 13. Germline V CDR1 and CDR2: SGHAT, FQNNGV. The CDR3 contains 16 residues. The CDR3 DNA sequence: TGTGCCAGCAGCCCTAGTGGTGACAGGGGGCTTAATGAAGCTTTCTTT. Protein: CASSPSGDRGLNEAFF. Variable domain in full (rest from reference TRBV11-2 and TRBJ1-1): EAGVAQSPRYKIIEKRQSVAFWCNPISGHATLYWYQQILGQGPKLLIQFQNNGVVDDSQLPKDRFSAERLKGVDSTLKIQPAKLEDSAVYLCASSPSGDRGLNEAFFGQGTRLTVV.

This clone was seen a handful of times. This chain uses TRBV29-1 with TRBJ2-1; D unclear. Trimming removed 0 bases at V and 2 bases at J, with 8 bases between. The germline V gene has CDR1 SQVTM and CDR2 ANQGSEA. CDR3 length equals 14 residues. Written as DNA, the CDR3 is TGCAGCGTTGAAGATCTACTACCCTACAATGAGCAGTTCTTC. It translates to CSVEDLLPYNEQFF.

The chain has TRBV29-1 and TRBJ2-2; D may be TRBD2 (5 bases). V lost 7 bases and J 1 base, leaving 10 bases between the germline ends. The CDR3 contains 13 residues. CDR1 is SQVTM and CDR2 is ANQGSEA in the germline V gene. The CDR3: CSAGVQNTGELFF. DNA for the CDR3: TGCAGCGCCGGGGTCCAGAACACCGGGGAGCTGTTTTTT.

This sequence joins TRBV4-1 and TRBJ1-2; D remains unclear. V was shortened by 0 bases and J by 4 bases, with 9 bases between the two germline ends. CDR3 length equals 14 residues. The germline V gene encodes CDR1 MGHRA and CDR2 YSYEKL. The CDR3 region has the DNA TGCGCCAGCAGCCAAGATGACTCACCCTATGGCTACACCTTC. Translation: CASSQDDSPYGYTF.

V is TRBV11-2 and J is TRBJ2-1; no clear D gene. The CDR3 runs 12 residues. The V end was cut by 2 bases, the J end by 10 bases, with 9 bases between. Germline V gives CDR1 SGHAT, CDR2 FQNNGV. In nucleotides, the CDR3 is TGTGCCAGCAGCTTATTAGTTAGCGAGCAGTTCTTC. Encoded protein: CASSLLVSEQFF. Based on the CDR3 plus reference TRBV11-2 and TRBJ2-1, the full variable domain is EAGVAQSPRYKIIEKRQSVAFWCNPISGHATLYWYQQILGQGPKLLIQFQNNGVVDDSQLPKDRFSAERLKGVDSTLKIQPAKLEDSAVYLCASSLLVSEQFFGPGTRLTVL.

The chain carries TRBV28 and TRBJ1-4, with D perhaps TRBD1 (5 bases). The V end was cut by 2 bases, the J end by 8 bases, with 9 bases between. Germline V lookup: CDR1 MDHEN, CDR2 SYDVKM. The CDR3 totals 13 residues. The CDR3 DNA follows: TGTGCCAGCAGTTTAACAGGATTGGAAAAACTGTTTTTT. Its translation: CASSLTGLEKLFF.

The CDR3 protein is CASSEALRLAGSQETQYF. The DNA of the CDR3 is TGTGCCAGCAGTGAAGCGCTCCGACTAGCGGGTTCCCAAGAGACCCAGTACTTC. V and J are TRBV2 and TRBJ2-5, with 10 positions matching TRBD2. J was trimmed by 1 base and V by 0 bases; bases with no gene match: 8. The CDR3 has 18 residues. In germline, CDR1 is SNHLY, CDR2 FYNNEI.

This chain connects TRBV21-1 to TRBJ2-2; TRBD2 is the table's D call, not checked against the DNA. TRBV21-1 counts as a pseudogene. The CDR3 runs to 20 residues. Written as DNA, the CDR3 is TGTGCCAGCAGCAAAGCCGCCGGGACTAGCGGGATTCCCACCTCCGGGGAGCTGTTTTTT. Translating it yields CASSKAAGTSGIPTSGELFF.

The count of this clone is one. V is TRBV27 and J is TRBJ1-2; TRBD1 is a possible D gene (6 bases). The CDR3 contains 17 residues. Germline assignment: CDR1 MNHEY and CDR2 SMNVEV (reference sequence). V gave up 6 bases and J gave up 0 bases, with 20 bases separating them. This CDR3 is CASSPGAGTLTNYGYTF. For the CDR3, the DNA is TGTGCCAGCAGCCCTGGGGCGGGGACACTCACTAACTATGGCTACACCTTC.